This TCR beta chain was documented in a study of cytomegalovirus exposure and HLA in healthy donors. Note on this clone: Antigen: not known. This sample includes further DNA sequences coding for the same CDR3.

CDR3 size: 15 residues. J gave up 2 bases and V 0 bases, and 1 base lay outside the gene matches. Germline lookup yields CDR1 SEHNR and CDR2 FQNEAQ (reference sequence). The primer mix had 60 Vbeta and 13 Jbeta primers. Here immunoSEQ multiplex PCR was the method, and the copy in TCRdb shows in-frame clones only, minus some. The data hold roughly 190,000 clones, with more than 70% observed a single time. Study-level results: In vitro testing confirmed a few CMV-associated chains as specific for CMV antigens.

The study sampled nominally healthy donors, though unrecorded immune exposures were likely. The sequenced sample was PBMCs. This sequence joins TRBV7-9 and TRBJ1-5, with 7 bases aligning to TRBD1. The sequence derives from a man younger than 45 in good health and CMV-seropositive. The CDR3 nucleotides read TGTGCCAGCAGCTTAGCTGGGACAGGCAATCAGCCCCAGCATTTT. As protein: CASSLAGTGNQPQHF.